The table lists the clone carrying this T cell receptor beta chain with many counts. J lost 7 bases, V lost 2 bases, and 6 bases had no gene match. This CDR3 is 15 amino acids long. These data belong to a study of blood T cells in healthy people across ages. Together with a sample-barcoded 5' primer, a J-beta primer mix was included in a second PCR lasting roughly 6 to 12 cycles. TCRdb ran MiXCR on the 5' RACE reads and lists one entry per CDR3 protein. The sample holds hundreds of thousands of distinct CDR3 sequences, 29% seen once. Sequencing was done on a sample of blood. The J gene is TRBJ2-1, the V gene TRBV12-3 or TRBV12-4; 9 nucleotides align to TRBD1. The receptor comes from a woman aged 80 or older in good health. The CDR3, as DNA: TGTGCCAGCAGTTTAAGGGGACAGGGCCAAAATGAGCAGTTCTTC. It yields the protein CASSLRGQGQNEQFF.